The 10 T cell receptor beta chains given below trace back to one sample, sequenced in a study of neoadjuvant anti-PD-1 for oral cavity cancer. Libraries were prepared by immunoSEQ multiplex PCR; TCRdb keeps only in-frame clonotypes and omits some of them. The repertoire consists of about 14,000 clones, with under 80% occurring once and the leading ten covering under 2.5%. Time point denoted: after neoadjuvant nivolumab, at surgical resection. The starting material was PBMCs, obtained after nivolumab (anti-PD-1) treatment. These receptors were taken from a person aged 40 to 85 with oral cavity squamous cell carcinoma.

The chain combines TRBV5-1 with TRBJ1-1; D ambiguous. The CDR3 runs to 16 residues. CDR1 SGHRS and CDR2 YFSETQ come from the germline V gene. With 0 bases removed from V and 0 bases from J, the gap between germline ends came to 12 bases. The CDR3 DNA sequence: TGCGCCAGCAGCTTGGACGTAGTTGCCATGAACACTGAAGCTTTCTTT. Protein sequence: CASSLDVVAMNTEAFF.

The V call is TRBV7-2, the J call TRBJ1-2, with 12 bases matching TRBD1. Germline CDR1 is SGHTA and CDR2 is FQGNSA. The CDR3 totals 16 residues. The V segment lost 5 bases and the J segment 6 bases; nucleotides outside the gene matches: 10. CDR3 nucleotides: TGTGCCAGCAGCCTAAACCTGGGACAGGGGGCAGATGGCTACACCTTC. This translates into CASSLNLGQGADGYTF.

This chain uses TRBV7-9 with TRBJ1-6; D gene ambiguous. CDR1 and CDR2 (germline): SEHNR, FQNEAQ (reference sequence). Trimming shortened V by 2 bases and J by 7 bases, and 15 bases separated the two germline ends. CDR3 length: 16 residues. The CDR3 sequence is CASSLKRHTTNSPLHF. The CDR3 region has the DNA TGTGCCAGCAGCTTAAAGCGTCACACCACGAATTCACCCCTCCACTTT.

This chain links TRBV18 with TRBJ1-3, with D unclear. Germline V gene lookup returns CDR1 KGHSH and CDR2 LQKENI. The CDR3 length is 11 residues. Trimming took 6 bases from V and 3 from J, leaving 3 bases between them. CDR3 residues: CASSYGNTIYF. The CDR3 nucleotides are TGTGCCAGCTCGTATGGAAACACCATATATTTT.

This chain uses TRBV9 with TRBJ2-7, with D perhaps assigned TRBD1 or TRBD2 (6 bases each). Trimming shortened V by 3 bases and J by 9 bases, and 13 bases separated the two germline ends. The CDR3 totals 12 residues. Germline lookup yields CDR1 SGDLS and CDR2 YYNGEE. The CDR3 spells CASSAGGGLQYF. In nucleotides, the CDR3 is TGTGCCAGCAGCGCAGGAGGGGGGCTGCAGTACTTC.

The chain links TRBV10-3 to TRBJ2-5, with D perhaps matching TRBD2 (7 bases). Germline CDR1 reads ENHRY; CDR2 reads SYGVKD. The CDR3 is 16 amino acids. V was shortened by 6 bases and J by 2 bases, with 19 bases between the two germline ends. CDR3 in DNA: TGTGCCATCAGGAGGGGGGGTGGAGAGGGGCAAGAGACCCAGTACTTC. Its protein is CAIRRGGGEGQETQYF.

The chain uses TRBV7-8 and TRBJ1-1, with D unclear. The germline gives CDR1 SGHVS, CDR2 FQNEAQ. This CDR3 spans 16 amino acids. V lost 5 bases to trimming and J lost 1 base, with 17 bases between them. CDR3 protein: CASSPRLAQKNTEAFF. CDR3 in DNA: TGTGCCAGCAGCCCTAGACTCGCCCAGAAGAACACTGAAGCTTTCTTT.

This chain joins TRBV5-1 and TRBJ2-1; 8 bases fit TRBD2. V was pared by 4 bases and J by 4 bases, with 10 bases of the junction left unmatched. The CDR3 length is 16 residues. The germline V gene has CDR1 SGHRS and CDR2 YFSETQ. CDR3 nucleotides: TGCGCCAGCAGCCCCAGCGGGGGCGGGAGTTACAATGAGCAGTTCTTC. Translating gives CASSPSGGGSYNEQFF.

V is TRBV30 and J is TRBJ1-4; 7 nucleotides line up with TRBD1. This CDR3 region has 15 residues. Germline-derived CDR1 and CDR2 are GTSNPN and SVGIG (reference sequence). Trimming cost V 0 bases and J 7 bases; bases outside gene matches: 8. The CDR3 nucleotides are TGTGCCTGGAGTGTACCCGGGACAGTATCTGAAAAACTGTTTTTT. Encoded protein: CAWSVPGTVSEKLFF.

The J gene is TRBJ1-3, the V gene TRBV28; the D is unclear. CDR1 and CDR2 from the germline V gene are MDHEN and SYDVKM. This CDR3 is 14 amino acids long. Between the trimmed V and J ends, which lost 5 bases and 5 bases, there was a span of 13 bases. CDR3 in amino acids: CASSAQLGRNTIYF. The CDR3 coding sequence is TGTGCCAGCAGTGCTCAGCTGGGAAGAAACACCATATATTTT.